The rows below give T cell receptor beta chains drawn from one sample of a study of blood T cell repertoires in COVID-19. Profiling relied on immunoSEQ multiplex PCR, and the TCRdb table lists in-frame clones only, not all of them. The repertoire has fewer than 700,000 clones, roughly 89% of them found once; the top ten carry 7.8%. The sequenced material came from peripheral blood. These receptor sequences come from a woman aged 50 to 60 with COVID-19, enrolled during active disease. CDR3s include the opening cysteine and the closing phenylalanine or tryptophan. D genes are given only for firm matches.

CDR3 protein	CDR3 DNA	D gene	CDR3 length	V gene	J gene
CASSLGGEQYF	TGTGCCAGCAGCTTGGGCGGGGAGCAGTACTTC	NA	11	TRBV5-6	TRBJ2-7
CASSPGGLGYTF	TGTGCCAGCAGTCCAGGGGGCTTGGGCTACACCTTC	TRBD1	12	TRBV12-3/TRBV12-4	TRBJ1-2
CSVADSFTDTQYF	TGCAGCGTTGCGGACAGTTTCACAGATACGCAGTATTTT	NA	13	TRBV29-1	TRBJ2-3
CASRTPGTGNEQFF	TGCGCCAGTCGGACACCCGGGACAGGCAATGAGCAGTTCTTC	TRBD1	14	TRBV4-1	TRBJ2-1
CASSPRGTEAFF	TGTGCCAGCAGTCCTAGGGGTACTGAAGCTTTCTTT	NA	12	TRBV12-3/TRBV12-4	TRBJ1-1
CASSVDPRQVYGYTF	TGTGCCAGCAGCGTAGACCCCAGACAGGTCTATGGCTACACCTTC	NA	15	TRBV9	TRBJ1-2
CASKDHGSGNQPQHF	TGTGCCAGCAAGGACCACGGGAGCGGCAATCAGCCCCAGCATTTT	NA	15	TRBV6-6	TRBJ1-5
CASDDRRSRSEAFF	TGTGCCAGCGATGACAGGAGAAGTCGTTCTGAAGCTTTCTTT	NA	14	TRBV5-6	TRBJ1-1
CASSSTGVTEAFF	TGTGCCAGCAGTTCCACAGGGGTCACTGAAGCTTTCTTT	TRBD1	13	TRBV7-9	TRBJ1-1
CASSLGEGGQAGLHGYTF	TGTGCCAGCAGCTTAGGAGAAGGAGGGCAAGCGGGATTACATGGCTACACCTTC	NA	18	TRBV7-9	TRBJ1-2
CASSLGSRGSGSPLHF	TGTGCCAGCAGCTTAGGTTCGCGGGGTTCAGGTTCACCCCTCCACTTT	NA	16	TRBV7-2	TRBJ1-6
CASSPDRRADTQYF	TGTGCCAGCAGCCCGGACAGGAGGGCAGATACGCAGTATTTT	NA	14	TRBV5-4	TRBJ2-3
CASQHLQGGRNYGYTF	TGTGCCAGCCAACATCTACAGGGCGGGCGTAACTATGGCTACACCTTC	NA	16	TRBV28	TRBJ1-2
CAWSDWGLGVIQPQHF	TGTGCCTGGAGCGACTGGGGGCTTGGGGTCATTCAGCCCCAGCATTTT	NA	16	TRBV30	TRBJ1-5
CATSRDRGTANVLTF	TGTGCCACCAGCAGAGATCGGGGAACGGCCAACGTCCTGACTTTC	NA	15	TRBV15	TRBJ2-6
CASSLSGGAGETQYF	TGTGCCAGCAGCTTGAGCGGGGGGGCCGGAGAGACCCAGTACTTC	TRBD2	15	TRBV11-2	TRBJ2-5
CASSPQTQASETQYF	TGCGCCAGCAGCCCGCAGACACAAGCATCAGAGACCCAGTACTTC	NA	15	TRBV5-1	TRBJ2-5